This T cell receptor (beta chain) is from a study of cytomegalovirus exposure and HLA in healthy donors. Notes on the study in general: An analysis that came later showed most CMV-associated TCR beta chains appearing HLA-restricted.

Notes on this clone: Its antigen remains unidentified.

Primers: 60 Vbeta forward and 13 Jbeta reverse. In the original analysis: Later analysis identified some 88 million unique TCR beta chains, about 12 million shared. TCRdb's table, derived via immunoSEQ multiplex PCR, lists solely in-frame clones and lacks some. V, J and clone size are those of that table, while D and trimming were read from the DNA. The table records about 190,000 clones, around 80% of them present only once. Between the trimmed V and J ends, which lost 1 base and 4 bases, there was a span of 14 bases. Germline V lookup: CDR1 MGHRA, CDR2 YSYEKL. The length of the CDR3 is 16 residues. The TCR comes from a woman under 30 in good health and CMV-seropositive. The sequenced material came from PBMCs. The chain links TRBV4-1 to TRBJ1-3, with D perhaps matching TRBD1 (5 bases). DNA of the CDR3: TGCGCCAGCAGCCAAGGACGACAGTTGTCAGGAAACACCATATATTTT. Translation gives CASSQGRQLSGNTIYF.